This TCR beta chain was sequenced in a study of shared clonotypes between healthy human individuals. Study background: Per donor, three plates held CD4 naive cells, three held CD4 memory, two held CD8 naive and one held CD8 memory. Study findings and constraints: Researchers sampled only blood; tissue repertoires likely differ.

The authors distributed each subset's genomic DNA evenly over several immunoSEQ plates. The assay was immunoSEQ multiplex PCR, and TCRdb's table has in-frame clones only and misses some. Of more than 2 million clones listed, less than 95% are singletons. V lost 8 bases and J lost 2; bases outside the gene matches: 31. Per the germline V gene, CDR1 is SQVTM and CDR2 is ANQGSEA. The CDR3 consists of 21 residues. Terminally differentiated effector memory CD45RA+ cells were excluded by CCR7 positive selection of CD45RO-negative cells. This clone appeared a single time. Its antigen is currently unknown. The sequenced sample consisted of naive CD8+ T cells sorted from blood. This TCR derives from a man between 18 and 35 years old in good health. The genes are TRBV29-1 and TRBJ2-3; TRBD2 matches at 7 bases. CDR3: CSLSGLKVEGDYYLYTDTQYF. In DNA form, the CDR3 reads TGCAGCCTCTCAGGACTGAAGGTTGAAGGGGACTACTATCTTTACACAGATACGCAGTATTTT.